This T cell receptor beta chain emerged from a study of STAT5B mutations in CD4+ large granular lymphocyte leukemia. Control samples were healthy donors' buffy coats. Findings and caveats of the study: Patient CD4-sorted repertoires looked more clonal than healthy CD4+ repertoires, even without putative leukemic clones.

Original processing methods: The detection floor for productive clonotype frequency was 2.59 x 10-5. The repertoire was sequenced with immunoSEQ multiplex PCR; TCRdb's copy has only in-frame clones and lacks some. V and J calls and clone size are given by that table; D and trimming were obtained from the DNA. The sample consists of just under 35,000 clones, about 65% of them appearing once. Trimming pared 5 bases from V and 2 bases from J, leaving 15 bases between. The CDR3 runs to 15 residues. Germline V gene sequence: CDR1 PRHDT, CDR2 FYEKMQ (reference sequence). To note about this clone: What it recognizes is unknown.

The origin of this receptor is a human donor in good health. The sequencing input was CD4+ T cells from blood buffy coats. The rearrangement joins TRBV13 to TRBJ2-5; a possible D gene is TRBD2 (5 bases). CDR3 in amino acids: CASSPSWEKQETQYF. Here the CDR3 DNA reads TGTGCCAGCAGCCCCTCCTGGGAGAAGCAAGAGACCCAGTACTTC.